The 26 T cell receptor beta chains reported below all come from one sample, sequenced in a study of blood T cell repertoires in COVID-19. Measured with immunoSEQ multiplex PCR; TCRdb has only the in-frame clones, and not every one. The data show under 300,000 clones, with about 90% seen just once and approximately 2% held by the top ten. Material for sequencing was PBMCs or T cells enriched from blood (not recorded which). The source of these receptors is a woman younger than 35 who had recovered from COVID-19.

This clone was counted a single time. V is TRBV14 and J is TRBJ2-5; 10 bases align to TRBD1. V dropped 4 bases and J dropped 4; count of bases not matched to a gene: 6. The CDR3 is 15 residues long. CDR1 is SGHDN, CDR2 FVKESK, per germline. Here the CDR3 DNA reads TGTGCCAGCAGCCGCGGGACAGGGGTAATAGAGACCCAGTACTTC. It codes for CASSRGTGVIETQYF.

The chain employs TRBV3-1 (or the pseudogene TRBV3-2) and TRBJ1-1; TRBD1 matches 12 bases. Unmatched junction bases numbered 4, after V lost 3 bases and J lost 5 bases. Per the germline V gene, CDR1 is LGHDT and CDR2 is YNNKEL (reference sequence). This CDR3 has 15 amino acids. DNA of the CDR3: TGTGCCAGCAGCCAGGGGGACAGGGGGCGAACTGAAGCTTTCTTT. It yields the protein CASSQGDRGRTEAFF.

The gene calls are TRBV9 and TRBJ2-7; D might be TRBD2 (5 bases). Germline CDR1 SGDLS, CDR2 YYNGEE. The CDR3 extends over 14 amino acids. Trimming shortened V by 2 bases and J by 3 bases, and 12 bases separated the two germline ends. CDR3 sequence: CASSVGGEGYEQYF. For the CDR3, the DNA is TGTGCCAGCAGCGTCGGAGGAGAGGGCTACGAGCAGTACTTC.

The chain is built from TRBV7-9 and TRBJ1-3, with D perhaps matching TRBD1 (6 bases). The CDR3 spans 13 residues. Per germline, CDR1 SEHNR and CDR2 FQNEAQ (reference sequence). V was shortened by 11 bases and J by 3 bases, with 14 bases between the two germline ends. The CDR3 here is CAGGGAYGNTIYF. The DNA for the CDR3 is TGTGCCGGTGGGGGCGCGTATGGAAACACCATATATTTT.

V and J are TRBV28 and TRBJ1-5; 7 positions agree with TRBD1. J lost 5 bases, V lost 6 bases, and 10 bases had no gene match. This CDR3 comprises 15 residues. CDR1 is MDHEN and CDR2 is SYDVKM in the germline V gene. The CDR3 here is CASREQGLGDQPQHF. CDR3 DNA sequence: TGTGCCAGCAGGGAACAGGGGTTGGGAGATCAGCCCCAGCATTTT.

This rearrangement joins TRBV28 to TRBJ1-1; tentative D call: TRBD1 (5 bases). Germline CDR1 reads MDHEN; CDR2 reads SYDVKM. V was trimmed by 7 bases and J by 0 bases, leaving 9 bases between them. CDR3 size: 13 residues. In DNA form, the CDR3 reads TGTGCCAGCATTCTCAGGGTGAACACTGAAGCTTTCTTT. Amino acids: CASILRVNTEAFF. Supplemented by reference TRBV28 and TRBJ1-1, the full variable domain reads DVKVTQSSRYLVKRTGEKVFLECVQDMDHENMFWYRQDPGLGLRLIYFSYDVKMKEKGDIPEGYSVSREKKERFSLILESASTNQTSMYLCASILRVNTEAFFGQGTRLTVV.

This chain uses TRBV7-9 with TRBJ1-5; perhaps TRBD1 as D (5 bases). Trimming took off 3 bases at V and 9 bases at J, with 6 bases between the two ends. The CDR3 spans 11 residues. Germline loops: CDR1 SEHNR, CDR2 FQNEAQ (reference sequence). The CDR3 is CASSLGGPQHF. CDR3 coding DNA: TGTGCCAGCAGCTTGGGGGGGCCCCAGCATTTT.

This CDR3 is CASSLLTEKETQYF. CDR3 nucleotide sequence: TGTGCCAGCAGCTTATTGACAGAGAAAGAGACCCAGTACTTC. The V gene is TRBV7-8, the J gene TRBJ2-5; D is perhaps TRBD1 (5 bases). The V end lost 2 bases, the J end lost 3 bases, and 10 bases lay between the germline ends. Germline V gene data show CDR1 as SGHVS and CDR2 as FQNEAQ. The CDR3 extends over 14 amino acids.

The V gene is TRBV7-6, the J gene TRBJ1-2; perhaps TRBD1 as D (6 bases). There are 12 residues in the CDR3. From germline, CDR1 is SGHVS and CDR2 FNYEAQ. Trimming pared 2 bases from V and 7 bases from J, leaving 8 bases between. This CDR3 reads CASSLPGAGYTF. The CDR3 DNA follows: TGTGCCAGCAGCTTACCAGGGGCTGGCTACACCTTC.

The CDR3 region is CASGLPGQGGETQYF. CDR3 DNA: TGTGCTAGTGGTTTGCCAGGACAGGGAGGAGAGACCCAGTACTTC. V is TRBV12-5 and J is TRBJ2-5, with 8 nucleotides matching TRBD1. V gave up 2 bases and J gave up 4 bases; unmatched junction bases: 6. The CDR3 totals 15 residues. The V gene's germline CDR1 is LGHNT and CDR2 FRNRAP.

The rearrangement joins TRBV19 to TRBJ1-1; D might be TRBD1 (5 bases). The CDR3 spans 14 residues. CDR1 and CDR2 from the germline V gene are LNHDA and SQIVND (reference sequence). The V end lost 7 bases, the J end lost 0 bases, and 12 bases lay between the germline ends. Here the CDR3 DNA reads TGTGCCAGTACTCCAGGACACTTGAACACTGAAGCTTTCTTT. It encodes CASTPGHLNTEAFF.

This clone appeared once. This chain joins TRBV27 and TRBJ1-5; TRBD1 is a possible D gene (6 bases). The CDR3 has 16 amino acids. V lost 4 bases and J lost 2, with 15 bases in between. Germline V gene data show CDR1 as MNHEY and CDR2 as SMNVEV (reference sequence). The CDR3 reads CASSSATGSGNQPQHF. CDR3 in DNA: TGTGCCAGCAGTTCCGCTACAGGGAGCGGCAATCAGCCCCAGCATTTT.

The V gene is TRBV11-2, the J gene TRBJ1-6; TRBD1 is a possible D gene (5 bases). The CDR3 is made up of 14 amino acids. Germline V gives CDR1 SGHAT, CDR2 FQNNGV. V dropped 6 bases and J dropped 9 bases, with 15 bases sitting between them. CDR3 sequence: CASSPLIGGSPLHF. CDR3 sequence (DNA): TGTGCCAGCAGTCCATTAATCGGGGGTTCACCCCTCCACTTT.

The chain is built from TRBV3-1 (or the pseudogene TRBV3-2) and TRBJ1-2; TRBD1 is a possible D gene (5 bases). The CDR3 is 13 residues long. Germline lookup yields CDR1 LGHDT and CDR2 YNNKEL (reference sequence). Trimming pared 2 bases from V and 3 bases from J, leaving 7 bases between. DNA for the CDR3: TGTGCCAGCAGCCAAAGGGGTTACTATGGCTACACCTTC. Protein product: CASSQRGYYGYTF.

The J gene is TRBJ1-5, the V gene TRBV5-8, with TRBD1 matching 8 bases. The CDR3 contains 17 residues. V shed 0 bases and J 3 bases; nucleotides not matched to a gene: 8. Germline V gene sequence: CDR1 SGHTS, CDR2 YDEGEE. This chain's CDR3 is CASSLAAGTGFNQPQHF. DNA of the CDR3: TGTGCCAGCAGCTTGGCCGCCGGGACAGGATTCAATCAGCCCCAGCATTTT.

The CDR3 coding sequence is TGTGCCAGCAGCCTCACAGGGAACACTGAAGCTTTCTTT. It specifies CASSLTGNTEAFF. This chain uses TRBV5-5 with TRBJ1-1; the D gene is possibly TRBD1 (5 bases). Germline CDR1 reads SGHKS; CDR2 reads YYEKEE (reference sequence). The V and J ends lost 4 bases and 1 base respectively, with 8 bases between them. CDR3 length equals 13 residues.

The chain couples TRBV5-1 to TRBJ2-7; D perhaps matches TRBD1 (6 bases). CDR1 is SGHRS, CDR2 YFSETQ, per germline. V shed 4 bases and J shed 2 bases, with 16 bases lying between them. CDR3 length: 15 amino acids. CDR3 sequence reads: CASSVGQVKTYEQYF. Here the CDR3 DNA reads TGCGCCAGCAGCGTGGGACAAGTTAAAACCTACGAGCAGTACTTC.

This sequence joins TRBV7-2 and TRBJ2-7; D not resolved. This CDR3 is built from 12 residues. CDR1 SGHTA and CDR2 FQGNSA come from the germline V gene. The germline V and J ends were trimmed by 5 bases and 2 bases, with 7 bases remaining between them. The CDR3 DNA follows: TGTGCCAGCAGCCCCCAAACCTACGAGCAGTACTTC. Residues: CASSPQTYEQYF.

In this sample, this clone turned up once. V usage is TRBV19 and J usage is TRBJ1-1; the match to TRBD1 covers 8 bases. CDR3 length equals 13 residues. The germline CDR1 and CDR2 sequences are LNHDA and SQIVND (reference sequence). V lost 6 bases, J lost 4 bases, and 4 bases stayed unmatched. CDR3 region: CASRHGTGTEAFF. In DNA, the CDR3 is TGTGCCAGTAGACACGGGACAGGCACTGAAGCTTTCTTT.

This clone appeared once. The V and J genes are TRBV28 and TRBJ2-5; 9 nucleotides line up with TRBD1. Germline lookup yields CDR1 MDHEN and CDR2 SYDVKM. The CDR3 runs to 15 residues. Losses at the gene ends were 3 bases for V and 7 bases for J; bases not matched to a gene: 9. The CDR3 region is CASSFYGTGLRTQYF. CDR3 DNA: TGTGCCAGCAGTTTTTACGGGACAGGGCTAAGGACCCAGTACTTC.

CDR3 sequence: CASSGGTGEDEKLFF. In DNA form, the CDR3 reads TGTGCCAGCAGCGGGGGGACAGGGGAGGATGAAAAACTGTTTTTT. This rearrangement joins TRBV9 to TRBJ1-4; 10 bases are a match to TRBD1. The CDR3 has 15 residues. Germline values: CDR1 SGDLS, CDR2 YYNGEE. Trimming cost V 3 bases and J 6 bases; bases outside gene matches: 5. The full variable domain, completed using reference TRBV9 and TRBJ1-4, is DSGVTQTPKHLITATGQRVTLRCSPRSGDLSVYWYQQSLDQGLQFLIQYYNGEERAKGNILERFSAQQFPDLHSELNLSSLELGDSALYFCASSGGTGEDEKLFFGSGTQLSVL.

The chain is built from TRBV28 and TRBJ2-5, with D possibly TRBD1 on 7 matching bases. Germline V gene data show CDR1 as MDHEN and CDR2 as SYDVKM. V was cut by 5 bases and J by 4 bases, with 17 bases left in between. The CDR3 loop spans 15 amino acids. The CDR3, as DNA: TGTGCCAGCAGTCCGCAGGGGGGATCGGGAGAGACCCAGTACTTC. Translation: CASSPQGGSGETQYF.

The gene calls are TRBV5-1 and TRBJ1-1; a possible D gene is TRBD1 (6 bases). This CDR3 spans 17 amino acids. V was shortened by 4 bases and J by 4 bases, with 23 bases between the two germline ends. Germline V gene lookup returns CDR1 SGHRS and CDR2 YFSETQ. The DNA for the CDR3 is TGCGCCAGCAGCCTGGGGAGAATAACAGGGTCCGGCACTGAAGCTTTCTTT. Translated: CASSLGRITGSGTEAFF.

The CDR3 reads CASSYSTDTQYF. DNA for the CDR3: TGTGCCAGCAGTTATAGCACAGATACGCAGTATTTT. The chain combines TRBV2 with TRBJ2-3; D uncertain. Germline CDR1 and CDR2: SNHLY and FYNNEI. The germline V and J ends were trimmed by 5 bases and 0 bases, with 3 bases remaining between them. The CDR3 is made up of 12 amino acids.

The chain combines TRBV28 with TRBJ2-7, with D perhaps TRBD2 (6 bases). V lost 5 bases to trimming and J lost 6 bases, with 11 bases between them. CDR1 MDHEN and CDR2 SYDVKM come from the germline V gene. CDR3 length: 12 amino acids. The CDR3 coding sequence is TGTGCCAGCAGTCCGGGACTTCCCGAGCAGTACTTC. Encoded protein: CASSPGLPEQYF.

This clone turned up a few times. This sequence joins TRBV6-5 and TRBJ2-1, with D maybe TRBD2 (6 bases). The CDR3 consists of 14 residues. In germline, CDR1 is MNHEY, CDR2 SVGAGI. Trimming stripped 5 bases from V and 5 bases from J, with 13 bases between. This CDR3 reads CASSPLGEDNEQFF. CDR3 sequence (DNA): TGTGCCAGCAGTCCCCTGGGGGAGGACAATGAGCAGTTCTTC.